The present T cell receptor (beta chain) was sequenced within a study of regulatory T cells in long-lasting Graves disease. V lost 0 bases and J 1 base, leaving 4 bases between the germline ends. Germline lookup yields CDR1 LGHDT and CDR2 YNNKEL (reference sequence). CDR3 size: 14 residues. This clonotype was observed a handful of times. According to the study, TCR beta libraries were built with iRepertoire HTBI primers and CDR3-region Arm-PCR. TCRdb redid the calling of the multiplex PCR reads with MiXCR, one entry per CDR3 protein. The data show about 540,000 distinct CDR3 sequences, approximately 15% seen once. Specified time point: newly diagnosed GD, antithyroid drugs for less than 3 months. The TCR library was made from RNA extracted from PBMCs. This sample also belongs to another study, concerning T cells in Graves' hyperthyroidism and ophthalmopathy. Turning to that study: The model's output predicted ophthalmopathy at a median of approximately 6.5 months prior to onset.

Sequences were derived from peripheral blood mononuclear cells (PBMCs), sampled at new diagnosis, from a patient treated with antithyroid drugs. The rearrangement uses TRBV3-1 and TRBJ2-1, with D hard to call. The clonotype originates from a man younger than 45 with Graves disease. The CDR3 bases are TGTGCCAGCAGCCAAGATGGTTCCTACAATGAGCAGTTCTTC. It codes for CASSQDGSYNEQFF.